These 20 T cell receptor beta chains were all obtained from the same sample, sequenced in a study of T cell responses to AZD1222 COVID-19 vaccine. Clones were sequenced by immunoSEQ multiplex PCR, and TCRdb holds only the in-frame ones, with some missing. The sample shows 120,000 to 150,000 clones, roughly 90% of them seen only once. This sample comprised peripheral blood, obtained on day 0 of AZD1222 vaccination. These receptor sequences come from an adult in good health.

The rearrangement uses TRBV5-6 and TRBJ2-7, with D unresolved. From germline, CDR1 is SGHDT and CDR2 YYEEEE. The germline V and J ends were trimmed by 7 bases and 4 bases, with 6 bases remaining between them. The CDR3 spans 10 residues. The CDR3 region is CASGGYEQYF. The CDR3 DNA is TGTGCCAGCGGCGGTTACGAGCAGTACTTC.

The J gene is TRBJ1-3, the V gene TRBV5-4; D possibly corresponds to TRBD1 (6 bases). V lost 3 bases and J lost 7, with 14 bases in between. The CDR3 spans 14 residues. Germline lookup yields CDR1 SGHNT and CDR2 YYREEE (reference sequence). For the CDR3, the DNA is TGTGCCAGCAGCTCGGACGTGGGGGGCAACACCATATATTTT. Protein: CASSSDVGGNTIYF. Looking up the rest from reference TRBV5-4 and TRBJ1-3 gives the full variable domain: ETGVTQSPTHLIKTRGQQVTLRCSSQSGHNTVSWYQQALGQGPQFIFQYYREEENGRGNFPPRFSGLQFPNYSSELNVNALELDDSALYLCASSSDVGGNTIYFGEGSWLTVV.

On this clone: The same CDR3 arises from other DNA sequences in this sample as well. The chain uses TRBV28 and TRBJ2-7; D uncertain. Looked up from germline, CDR1 is MDHEN and CDR2 is SYDVKM. V lost 5 bases, J lost 2 bases, and 4 bases lay in between. This CDR3 is built from 11 residues. DNA for the CDR3: TGTGCCAGCAGTGCCACCTACGAGCAGTACTTC. Translation gives CASSATYEQYF.

J is TRBJ1-1 and V is TRBV18, with unresolved D. The CDR3 loop spans 16 amino acids. Trimming removed 2 bases from V and 2 bases from J, with 15 bases in between. Germline V gives CDR1 KGHSH, CDR2 LQKENI. Here the CDR3 reads CASSPTRRTDNTEAFF. In nucleotides, the CDR3 is TGTGCCAGCTCACCAACCCGGAGGACCGATAACACTGAAGCTTTCTTT.

The chain has TRBV27 and TRBJ1-3; D is possibly TRBD1 (5 bases). Germline V CDR1 and CDR2: MNHEY, SMNVEV (reference sequence). This CDR3 contains 15 residues. Trimming left V 0 bases short and J 4 bases short, with 10 bases between. The CDR3 protein is CASSLSGTLGNTIYF. CDR3 nucleotide sequence: TGTGCCAGCAGTTTATCAGGGACGCTCGGAAACACCATATATTTT.

The chain links TRBV19 to TRBJ2-1; D is unresolved. The V end was cut by 1 base, the J end by 4 bases, with 8 bases between. Per the germline V gene, CDR1 is LNHDA and CDR2 is SQIVND (reference sequence). This CDR3 is 14 amino acids long. CDR3 region: CASSIGGFYNEQFF. CDR3 sequence (DNA): TGTGCCAGTAGTATAGGGGGTTTTTACAATGAGCAGTTCTTC.

This chain connects TRBV27 to TRBJ1-1; D is unresolved. The CDR3 is 14 residues long. The germline V and J ends were trimmed by 2 bases and 8 bases, with 15 bases remaining between them. Germline assignment: CDR1 MNHEY and CDR2 SMNVEV (reference sequence). CDR3 residues: CASSLKTALGEAFF. The CDR3 nucleotides read TGTGCCAGCAGTTTAAAGACGGCCCTCGGGGAAGCTTTCTTT.

J is TRBJ2-2 and V is TRBV4-3; TRBD2 matches at 16 bases. Trimming took 2 bases from V and 13 from J; bases not matched to a gene: 7. Germline values: CDR1 LGHNA, CDR2 YSLEER. The CDR3 totals 16 residues. The CDR3 here is CASSQQTGLAGGRLFF. CDR3 in DNA: TGCGCCAGCAGCCAACAAACGGGACTAGCGGGAGGGCGGCTGTTTTTT.

The V call is TRBV2, the J call TRBJ2-2; the match to TRBD1 covers 11 bases. The CDR3 sequence is 16 residues long. Germline lookup yields CDR1 SNHLY and CDR2 FYNNEI. The J segment lost 7 bases and the V segment lost 5 bases, leaving 9 bases of the junction unmatched. CDR3 sequence (DNA): TGTGCCAGCAGTTTGGACAGGGGGCGCAGCCGCGGGGAGCTGTTTTTT. It translates to CASSLDRGRSRGELFF.

The rearrangement uses TRBV25-1 and TRBJ1-1; D unclear. Between the trimmed V and J ends, which lost 3 bases and 0 bases, there was a span of 14 bases. Germline loops: CDR1 MGHDK, CDR2 SYGVNS. The CDR3 totals 16 residues. The CDR3, as DNA: TGTGCCAGCAGTGACGGGGTTTACAAGATGAACACTGAAGCTTTCTTT. As protein: CASSDGVYKMNTEAFF.

The chain combines TRBV30 with TRBJ2-7; 10 bases fit TRBD2. With V trimmed by 2 bases and J by 7 bases, 11 bases remained unmatched. The CDR3 is 15 amino acids. Germline loops: CDR1 GTSNPN, CDR2 SVGIG (reference sequence). The CDR3: CAWSISLAGGREQYF. For the CDR3, the DNA is TGTGCCTGGAGTATCTCCTTAGCGGGAGGACGAGAGCAGTACTTC.

V usage is TRBV9 and J usage is TRBJ2-5; D gene unclear. V dropped 2 bases and J dropped 5 bases, with 22 bases sitting between them. The germline gives CDR1 SGDLS, CDR2 YYNGEE. CDR3 size: 17 residues. DNA of the CDR3: TGTGCCAGCAGCGTGGATGCGACCCAGGTTGGACGGGAGACCCAGTACTTC. Protein product: CASSVDATQVGRETQYF. Using reference TRBV9 and TRBJ2-5 for the parts outside the CDR3, the full variable domain is DSGVTQTPKHLITATGQRVTLRCSPRSGDLSVYWYQQSLDQGLQFLIQYYNGEERAKGNILERFSAQQFPDLHSELNLSSLELGDSALYFCASSVDATQVGRETQYFGPGTRLLVL.

The V and J genes are TRBV7-3 and TRBJ2-3, with D possibly TRBD2 on 5 matching bases. Germline V gene data show CDR1 as SGHTA and CDR2 as FQGTGA. V was pared by 5 bases and J by 2 bases, with 11 bases between. The CDR3 has 14 amino acids. CDR3 region: CASSESGYTDTQYF. The CDR3 nucleotides are TGTGCCAGCAGCGAAAGCGGATACACAGATACGCAGTATTTT.

This clone has just one count. The rearrangement uses TRBV5-8 and TRBJ2-5, with D tentatively TRBD2 (7 bases). V was cut by 4 bases and J by 4 bases, with 11 bases left in between. Per the germline V gene, CDR1 is SGHTS and CDR2 is YDEGEE. The CDR3 runs to 13 residues. DNA for the CDR3: TGTGCCAGCAGCGCGGGGGCTCGAGAGACCCAGTACTTC. Translating it yields CASSAGARETQYF.

The DNA for the CDR3 is TGTGCCAGCATCCCCGGACAGGGTCCAAACCTGGGGACTGAAGCTTTCTTT. The encoded protein is CASIPGQGPNLGTEAFF. The V gene is TRBV28, the J gene TRBJ1-1; 8 positions agree with TRBD1. CDR3 length: 17 amino acids. CDR1 and CDR2 from the germline V gene are MDHEN and SYDVKM. The V and J ends lost 7 bases and 5 bases, in that order; junction bases with no gene match: 18.

This sequence joins TRBV6-5 and TRBJ1-5; 8 bases agree with TRBD1. V was pared by 10 bases and J by 2 bases, with 7 bases of the junction left unmatched. CDR3 length: 14 amino acids. CDR1 and CDR2 (germline): MNHEY, SVGAGI. CDR3 region: CAIRTGRGNQPQHF. CDR3 coding DNA: TGTGCCATACGGACAGGGAGGGGCAATCAGCCCCAGCATTTT.

Details on this clone: Other DNA sequences of this sample code for an identical CDR3. The chain couples TRBV12-3 or TRBV12-4 to TRBJ1-5; D not resolved. The CDR3 is 12 residues long. V was cut by 6 bases and J by 2 bases, with 5 bases left in between. The CDR3 DNA reads TGTGCCAGCAGCCCTGGCAATCAGCCCCAGCATTTT. Its protein product is CASSPGNQPQHF.

The chain joins TRBV15 to TRBJ2-2; D is unclear. The CDR3 runs 14 residues. Germline assignment: CDR1 LNHNV and CDR2 YYDKDF (reference sequence). Trimming stripped 0 bases from V and 5 bases from J, with 7 bases between. The CDR3 sequence is CATSRDLRTGELFF. CDR3 coding DNA: TGTGCCACCAGCAGAGATCTTAGGACCGGGGAGCTGTTTTTT.

The chain joins TRBV12-5 to TRBJ2-3; 11 bases match TRBD1. The CDR3 is made up of 14 amino acids. Trimming cost V 5 bases and J 4 bases; bases outside gene matches: 2. Looked up from germline, CDR1 is LGHNT and CDR2 is FRNRAP. CDR3 DNA sequence: TGTGCTAGTGGTGGGACAGGGGGTTCAGATACGCAGTATTTT. Translation: CASGGTGGSDTQYF.

J is TRBJ1-2 and V is TRBV18; D remains ambiguous. The CDR3 is made up of 13 amino acids. Germline CDR1 is KGHSH and CDR2 is LQKENI. Trimming removed 6 bases at V and 3 bases at J, with 11 bases between. CDR3: CASSPGVDYGYTF. CDR3 nucleotides: TGTGCCAGCTCTCCCGGGGTAGACTATGGCTACACCTTC.